This TCR beta chain was recorded in a study of T cell clonality in common variable immunodeficiency. There are many counts of this clone. The CDR3 is cut off 3 residues early in the read; its end comes from the germline J gene. Sequencing was performed with immunoSEQ multiplex PCR; in TCRdb, only in-frame clones are kept and a portion is missing. The sample has about 52,000 clones, none seen only once; the top ten hold about 1.7%. The germline gives CDR1 MNHEY, CDR2 SVGEGT. This CDR3 contains 16 residues. V trimming: 11 bases; J trimming: 2 bases; junction bases outside the gene matches: 12. The sequenced sample consisted of peripheral blood mononuclear cells. The TCR was taken from a person aged 18 to 75 in good health. This rearrangement joins TRBV6-2 or TRBV6-3 to TRBJ2-1; 10 nucleotides match TRBD2. The CDR3 sequence: CADRGGLAGAYNEQFF. CDR3 bases read: TGTGCCGACCGAGGGGGGCTAGCGGGAGCCTACAATGAG.